This paragraph covers one T cell receptor beta chain sequence. This clonotype was counted many times. Its antigen remains unidentified. Base quality data are lacking; no much larger clone is found one base away. This sample is part of a study of T cell repertoires in cytomegalovirus infection (dated by TCRdb to the late 2010s). Regarding the research as a whole: Alongside well-studied HLA-B-restricted epitopes, the peptide stimulations were aimed at recently identified HLA-C-restricted CMV epitopes, whose presentation resists viral immunomodulation. The HLA type of each donor mattered for the analysis, because public TCR beta signatures pointed to carriage of CMV infection along with the matching HLA type.

V lost 5 bases and J lost 0 bases; the stretch between them is 15 bases long. Sequences SGHTA (CDR1) and FQGNSA (CDR2) are obtained from the germline V gene. The CDR3 measures 16 amino acids from cysteine to phenylalanine. The DNA shown is the 48-base CDR3, in frame from base 1. The treatment or condition label on this specimen signifies: in vitro stimulation with specific CMV peptide epitopes to enrich CMV-specific T cells. The reads were generated on an Illumina HiSeq 1500. TCRdb reprocessed the public reads (quality trimming at Q25 with fastp, clone calling with MiXCR) and kept in-frame beta chains. Every distinct CDR3 protein forms one entry, paired with its most common genes and DNA. This sample gives 680,000 or so distinct CDR3 sequences in total; around 31% of them show up just once. 18% of the sample rests with the top ten. What the study reported, not specific to this receptor: In both this cohort and an independent cohort of under 450 donors, the cumulative frequency of public TCR beta family members distinguished carriers of CMV infection plus the relevant HLA type. The ex vivo response was dominated by HLA-C-restricted CMV-specific TCR beta clonotypes, and the single most frequent clonotype in two of eight donors was supplied by these HLA-C-restricted clonotypes.

The TCR comes from a human donor in good health (CMV status not recorded). Some clones in this sample may be carry-over from other donors' samples. The source was cultured PBMCs, collected from culture after CMV antigen stimulation. The chain links TRBV7-2 with TRBJ2-3; no D gene call is confident. In nucleotides, the sequence is TGTGCCAGCAGCCCCTCCTCATTTTTAAGCACAGATACGCAGTATTTT. This yields the protein CASSPSSFLSTDTQYF.